These 23 T cell receptor beta chains originate from one sample sequenced in a study of cytotoxic CD8 clonotypes in ibrutinib-treated CLL. Data came from immunoSEQ multiplex PCR; TCRdb stores just in-frame clones and leaves some out. The repertoire has tens of thousands of clones, 83% of them found once; the top ten carry over 20%. The specimen was PBMCs, collected after 24 months of ibrutinib treatment. These receptors originate from a human donor with chronic lymphocytic leukemia.

V gene TRBV18 combines with J gene TRBJ2-2, with D tentatively TRBD2 (6 bases). Per germline, CDR1 KGHSH and CDR2 LQKENI. V was trimmed by 2 bases and J by 1 base, leaving 8 bases between them. CDR3 length: 15 amino acids. The CDR3 sequence is CASSPKGGNTGELFF. In DNA, the CDR3 is TGTGCCAGCTCACCAAAGGGAGGGAACACCGGGGAGCTGTTTTTT.

The genes are TRBV7-9 and TRBJ2-7, with 8 bases fitting TRBD2. CDR3 length equals 14 residues. The germline V gene encodes CDR1 SEHNR and CDR2 FQNEAQ (reference sequence). Trimming took 1 base from V and 6 from J; bases not matched to a gene: 5. For the CDR3, the DNA is TGTGCCAGCAGCTTAGGAGCGGGAGTCGGCGAGCAGTACTTC. Protein sequence: CASSLGAGVGEQYF.

The gene calls are TRBV11-2 and TRBJ2-5, with a weak D call TRBD2 (5 bases). V lost 5 bases and J 3 bases, leaving 10 bases between the germline ends. This CDR3 is built from 13 residues. The V gene's germline CDR1 is SGHAT and CDR2 FQNNGV. CDR3: CASSRTLKETQYF. CDR3 nucleotide sequence: TGTGCCAGCAGCCGGACTCTGAAAGAGACCCAGTACTTC.

This chain uses TRBV7-3 with TRBJ2-7; perhaps TRBD2 as D (5 bases). The length of the CDR3 is 16 residues. Trimming pared 0 bases from V and 6 bases from J, leaving 18 bases between. CDR1 SGHTA and CDR2 FQGTGA come from the germline V gene. CDR3 amino acids: CASSLTPGGGLGEQYF. The CDR3 coding sequence is TGTGCCAGCAGCTTAACCCCTGGCGGCGGGCTGGGCGAGCAGTACTTC.

V is TRBV27 and J is TRBJ2-7; D is ambiguous. The V end was cut by 4 bases, the J end by 6 bases, with 7 bases between. The CDR3 totals 11 residues. Germline V gene sequence: CDR1 MNHEY, CDR2 SMNVEV (reference sequence). Here the CDR3 reads CASSSLSEQYF. Here the CDR3 DNA reads TGTGCCAGCAGTTCACTCTCCGAGCAGTACTTC.

V and J are TRBV4-1 and TRBJ1-6; tentative D call: TRBD1 (5 bases). The CDR3 sequence is 14 residues long. Per germline, CDR1 MGHRA and CDR2 YSYEKL. Trimming removed 1 base from V and 10 bases from J, with 11 bases in between. The CDR3 reads CASSQAGPRSPLHF. In nucleotides, the CDR3 is TGCGCCAGCAGCCAAGCAGGGCCGAGGTCACCCCTCCACTTT.

J is TRBJ2-7 and V is TRBV6-1; TRBD1 matches 7 bases. CDR1 is MNHNS, CDR2 SASEGT, per germline. The CDR3 has 14 amino acids. With V trimmed by 7 bases and J by 3 bases, 9 bases remained unmatched. CDR3 bases: TGTGCCAGCACCGGGTCGGGGACAGTCTACGAGCAGTACTTC. As protein: CASTGSGTVYEQYF.

The DNA for the CDR3 is TGTGCCAGCAGCTTTGGTACAGATACGCAGTATTTT. Translated, it gives CASSFGTDTQYF. The chain joins TRBV5-4 to TRBJ2-3; the D is unclear. V shed 2 bases and J shed 3 bases, with 4 bases lying between them. The V gene's germline CDR1 is SGHNT and CDR2 YYREEE (reference sequence). The CDR3 totals 12 residues.

The chain joins TRBV7-6 to TRBJ2-7; TRBD2 aligns across 8 bases. This CDR3 comprises 15 residues. The J segment lost 1 base and the V segment lost 5 bases, leaving 7 bases of the junction unmatched. Germline-derived CDR1 and CDR2 are SGHVS and FNYEAQ. The CDR3 nucleotides read TGTGCCAGCAGCCCCACCAGCGGGAGTTCCTACGAGCAGTACTTC. It is translated as CASSPTSGSSYEQYF.

The V call is TRBV19, the J call TRBJ1-5; D gene ambiguous. The CDR3 runs 16 residues. Germline V CDR1 and CDR2: LNHDA, SQIVND (reference sequence). V lost 10 bases and J lost 5, with 24 bases in between. The CDR3 coding sequence is TGTGCCATCCCAGGCCATCGACTCCTACAGCATCAGCCCCAGCATTTT. This sequence encodes CAIPGHRLLQHQPQHF.

The chain links TRBV5-6 to TRBJ2-2, with D perhaps TRBD2 (6 bases). The CDR3 totals 14 residues. Germline loops: CDR1 SGHDT, CDR2 YYEEEE. V dropped 0 bases and J dropped 5 bases, with 8 bases sitting between them. The CDR3 DNA reads as TGTGCCAGCAGCTTGGAGGGAGGTACCGGGGAGCTGTTTTTT. This translates into CASSLEGGTGELFF.

This chain connects TRBV5-1 to TRBJ2-3; TRBD2 matches 10 bases. Germline CDR1 and CDR2: SGHRS and YFSETQ. The CDR3 length is 13 residues. With 5 bases clipped from V and 4 bases from J, the junction kept 1 base outside the gene matches. Here the CDR3 reads CASRTSGADTQYF. The CDR3 region has the DNA TGCGCCAGCAGAACTAGCGGGGCAGATACGCAGTATTTT.

The CDR3 DNA sequence: TGTGCCAGCAGCCAGACTGCGAACTACGAGCAGTACTTC. Its protein product is CASSQTANYEQYF. The V gene is TRBV7-2, the J gene TRBJ2-7, with D unclear. The V and J ends lost 5 bases and 3 bases respectively, with 11 bases between them. The CDR3 contains 13 residues. Germline V gene data show CDR1 as SGHTA and CDR2 as FQGNSA.

The count of this clone is one. Written as DNA, the CDR3 is TGTGCCAGCAGCTCTGGACAGCCGAACACTGAAGCTTTCTTT. Amino acids: CASSSGQPNTEAFF. The gene calls are TRBV28 and TRBJ1-1, with D possibly being TRBD1 (6 bases). The V end lost 6 bases, the J end lost 1 base, and 12 bases lay between the germline ends. The CDR3 has 14 amino acids. Germline CDR1 and CDR2: MDHEN and SYDVKM.

The CDR3 spells CASSFSGSRYGYTF. CDR3 nucleotide sequence: TGTGCCAGCAGTTTCTCGGGGTCTCGGTATGGCTACACCTTC. The chain couples TRBV27 to TRBJ1-2; D ambiguous. CDR1 is MNHEY and CDR2 is SMNVEV in the germline V gene (reference sequence). CDR3 length: 14 residues. V lost 3 bases and J lost 5, with 13 bases in between.

The V and J genes are TRBV6-1 and TRBJ1-2; 10 bases are a match to TRBD1. Germline V gene sequence: CDR1 MNHNS, CDR2 SASEGT. The J segment lost 4 bases and the V segment lost 6 bases, leaving 8 bases of the junction unmatched. This CDR3 comprises 15 residues. The CDR3 loop is CASSQWGQGPYGYTF. Here the CDR3 DNA reads TGTGCCAGCAGCCAATGGGGACAGGGGCCCTATGGCTACACCTTC.

This CDR3 is CASSEYGTLGTEAFF. In DNA, the CDR3 is TGTGCCAGTAGCGAGTATGGGACTCTCGGCACTGAAGCTTTCTTT. This chain connects TRBV19 to TRBJ1-1; TRBD1 is a possible D gene (5 bases). Germline V gene sequence: CDR1 LNHDA, CDR2 SQIVND (reference sequence). V lost 6 bases and J lost 4, with 18 bases in between. This CDR3 is 15 amino acids long.

The J gene is TRBJ1-5, the V gene TRBV28, with 7 bases identical to TRBD1. The CDR3 consists of 15 residues. V shed 3 bases, J shed 6 bases, and the junction held 8 bases outside the gene matches. Germline V gene sequence: CDR1 MDHEN, CDR2 SYDVKM. The CDR3 DNA is TGTGCCAGCAGTTTCGTTGACAGGGAGGGTCAGCCCCAGCATTTT. As protein: CASSFVDREGQPQHF.

The gene calls are TRBV5-6 and TRBJ2-1; TRBD2 matches 10 bases. The CDR3 runs to 16 residues. V shed 0 bases and J 3 bases; nucleotides not matched to a gene: 3. Per germline, CDR1 SGHDT and CDR2 YYEEEE. CDR3 sequence (DNA): TGTGCCAGCAGCTTGGGCCAGCGGGAGGGCTACAATGAGCAGTTCTTC. This encodes CASSLGQREGYNEQFF.

Only one count was recorded for this clone. The CDR3: CASSANTNQPQHF. The CDR3 nucleotides read TGTGCCAGCAGCGCTAACACGAATCAGCCCCAGCATTTT. The gene calls are TRBV9 and TRBJ1-5; D is undetermined. The CDR3 totals 13 residues. Trimming left V 3 bases short and J 4 bases short, with 8 bases between. CDR1 is SGDLS, CDR2 YYNGEE, per germline.

The rearrangement joins TRBV28 to TRBJ1-2; D is perhaps TRBD1 (6 bases). V lost 2 bases and J 8 bases, leaving 12 bases between the germline ends. CDR1 is MDHEN, CDR2 SYDVKM, per germline. CDR3 length equals 13 residues. The CDR3 here is CASSLGQGLGYTF. The CDR3 nucleotides read TGTGCCAGCAGTTTAGGGCAGGGGTTAGGCTACACCTTC.

The chain has TRBV29-1 and TRBJ2-2; 7 bases agree with TRBD1. Germline CDR1 is SQVTM and CDR2 is ANQGSEA. J gave up 3 bases and V 7 bases, and 5 bases lay outside the gene matches. This CDR3 has 13 residues. The chain's CDR3 is CSARDSYTGELFF. CDR3 nucleotide sequence: TGCAGCGCAAGGGACAGCTACACCGGGGAGCTGTTTTTT.

V is TRBV19 and J is TRBJ2-1, with TRBD2 as a possible D gene (6 bases). The CDR3 consists of 16 residues. Per the germline V gene, CDR1 is LNHDA and CDR2 is SQIVND (reference sequence). V lost 3 bases to trimming and J lost 0 bases, with 12 bases between them. Here the CDR3 reads CASSIPRGNSYNEQFF. CDR3 DNA: TGTGCCAGTAGTATCCCCCGCGGGAACTCCTACAATGAGCAGTTCTTC.